Shown below are 18 T cell receptor beta chains from a single sample sequenced in a study of radiation and T cells in renal cell carcinoma. As for time point: baseline pretreatment blood. Treatment here: 15 Gy SBRT to primary tumor, nephrectomy 4 weeks later. TCRdb's copy holds only in-frame clones and misses some; the assay was immunoSEQ multiplex PCR. The table lists more than 140,000 clones, approximately 87% of them singletons. Material: blood, obtained from a patient whose treatment included radiotherapy and nephrectomy. These receptors all come from a woman between 50 and 59 years old with renal cell carcinoma.

This chain connects TRBV7-2 to TRBJ2-7; a possible D gene is TRBD1 (5 bases). Germline-derived CDR1 and CDR2 are SGHTA and FQGNSA. V shed 5 bases and J shed 4 bases, with 18 bases lying between them. CDR3 length: 15 residues. DNA for the CDR3: TGTGCCAGCAGCCCAACTCCCCCAGGGTATTACGAGCAGTACTTC. Translation: CASSPTPPGYYEQYF.

The chain combines TRBV4-3 with TRBJ2-2, with D unresolved. Germline V gene data show CDR1 as LGHNA and CDR2 as YSLEER. The CDR3 has 13 amino acids. Between the trimmed V and J ends, which lost 0 bases and 6 bases, there was a span of 5 bases. The CDR3 DNA follows: TGCGCCAGCAGCCAAGATCAGGCCGGGGAGCTGTTTTTT. It specifies CASSQDQAGELFF.

The chain is built from TRBV30 and TRBJ1-1, with D unresolved. The CDR3 runs to 13 residues. V was trimmed by 3 bases and J by 0 bases, leaving 8 bases between them. Germline lookup yields CDR1 GTSNPN and CDR2 SVGIG (reference sequence). In DNA form, the CDR3 reads TGTGCCTGGAGGAGGCAGTTGAACACTGAAGCTTTCTTT. Residues: CAWRRQLNTEAFF.

This clone was picked up one time. This chain uses TRBV7-8 with TRBJ2-7; tentatively, D is TRBD1 (6 bases). Trimming removed 5 bases at V and 2 bases at J, with 19 bases between. Germline V gene data show CDR1 as SGHVS and CDR2 as FQNEAQ. The CDR3 is 16 amino acids. In nucleotides, the CDR3 is TGTGCCAGCAGCCCCCAAGGGGCAGGGGAAACCTACGAGCAGTACTTC. This codes for CASSPQGAGETYEQYF.

J is TRBJ2-7 and V is TRBV7-2; TRBD1 or TRBD2 may be the D gene (5 bases each). This CDR3 is built from 13 residues. Germline V gene sequence: CDR1 SGHTA, CDR2 FQGNSA. V shed 5 bases and J shed 4 bases, with 12 bases lying between them. This CDR3 is CASSGDVGYEQYF. The CDR3 bases are TGTGCCAGCAGCGGGGACGTTGGGTACGAGCAGTACTTC. Full variable domain (outside the CDR3, taken from reference TRBV7-2 and TRBJ2-7): GAGVSQSPSNKVTEKGKDVELRCDPISGHTALYWYRQSLGQGLEFLIYFQGNSAPDKSGLPSDRFSAERTGGSVSTLTIQRTQQEDSAVYLCASSGDVGYEQYFGPGTRLTVT.

This chain uses TRBV30 with TRBJ2-5, with D perhaps TRBD2 (5 bases). V was shortened by 2 bases and J by 3 bases, with 10 bases between the two germline ends. The CDR3 loop spans 13 amino acids. Looked up from germline, CDR1 is GTSNPN and CDR2 is SVGIG (reference sequence). The CDR3 loop reads CAWSIEGKETQYF. DNA for the CDR3: TGTGCCTGGAGTATCGAGGGAAAAGAGACCCAGTACTTC.

The gene calls are TRBV14 and TRBJ2-3, with D unclear. CDR1 is SGHDN, CDR2 FVKESK, per germline. This CDR3 is 17 amino acids long. V was cut by 4 bases and J by 0 bases, with 17 bases left in between. The CDR3 protein is CASSPHGVRPSTDTQYF. The CDR3 nucleotides are TGTGCCAGCAGCCCCCATGGTGTCAGACCAAGCACAGATACGCAGTATTTT.

The chain is built from TRBV9 and TRBJ1-1; TRBD1 matches at 7 bases. V shed 4 bases and J 4 bases; nucleotides not matched to a gene: 7. CDR1 is SGDLS, CDR2 YYNGEE, per germline. The CDR3 is made up of 14 amino acids. CDR3 sequence (DNA): TGTGCCAGCAGCCAAGGGGGCGGTGGCACTGAAGCTTTCTTT. Amino acids: CASSQGGGGTEAFF. Full variable domain (outside the CDR3, taken from reference TRBV9 and TRBJ1-1): DSGVTQTPKHLITATGQRVTLRCSPRSGDLSVYWYQQSLDQGLQFLIQYYNGEERAKGNILERFSAQQFPDLHSELNLSSLELGDSALYFCASSQGGGGTEAFFGQGTRLTVV.

This clone was counted a few times. J is TRBJ1-5 and V is TRBV30, with unresolved D. The CDR3 has 13 residues. CDR1 is GTSNPN, CDR2 SVGIG, per germline (reference sequence). V was clipped by 7 bases and J by 6 bases, with 16 bases between them. The chain's CDR3 is CASARQVGQPQHF. The CDR3 DNA reads as TGTGCCTCCGCACGCCAGGTCGGTCAGCCCCAGCATTTT.

The V gene is TRBV4-3, the J gene TRBJ2-1, with a possible D match to TRBD2 (6 bases). The CDR3 runs to 16 residues. Trimming pared 2 bases from V and 0 bases from J, leaving 11 bases between. Germline CDR1 is LGHNA and CDR2 is YSLEER. DNA for the CDR3: TGCGCCAGCAGCCAACTCGGGGGTCTCTCCTACAATGAGCAGTTCTTC. It encodes CASSQLGGLSYNEQFF.

The chain is built from TRBV6-1 and TRBJ1-5; D ambiguous. This CDR3 has 13 residues. The germline gives CDR1 MNHNS, CDR2 SASEGT. V was cut by 2 bases and J by 5 bases, with 7 bases left in between. CDR3 sequence reads: CASSEWGDQPQHF. For the CDR3, the DNA is TGTGCCAGCAGTGAATGGGGAGATCAGCCCCAGCATTTT.

This rearrangement joins TRBV2 to TRBJ2-7; D is undetermined. Germline CDR1 reads SNHLY; CDR2 reads FYNNEI. Deletions cut 4 bases from V and 3 bases from J, with 7 bases between. The CDR3 is 12 amino acids. The CDR3, as DNA: TGTGCCAGCAGTGGACACCACTACGAGCAGTACTTC. Its protein is CASSGHHYEQYF. Together with reference TRBV2 and TRBJ2-7, the CDR3 gives the full variable domain: EPEVTQTPSHQVTQMGQEVILRCVPISNHLYFYWYRQILGQKVEFLVSFYNNEISEKSEIFDDQFSVERPDGSNFTLKIRSTKLEDSAMYFCASSGHHYEQYFGPGTRLTVT.

V gene TRBV13 combines with J gene TRBJ1-4; possible D gene TRBD1, 5 bases. Trimming removed 3 bases from V and 8 bases from J, with 16 bases in between. From germline, CDR1 is PRHDT and CDR2 FYEKMQ (reference sequence). The CDR3 is 15 amino acids. The CDR3 DNA sequence: TGTGCCAGCAGCTTCAGAGGAGGGGCACGCGAAAAACTGTTTTTT. It translates to CASSFRGGAREKLFF.

The V and J genes are TRBV5-6 and TRBJ2-1; the D is unclear. The CDR3 runs 12 residues. V shed 0 bases and J shed 6 bases, with 4 bases lying between them. The germline V gene encodes CDR1 SGHDT and CDR2 YYEEEE. CDR3 sequence reads: CASSLGANEQFF. CDR3 bases: TGTGCCAGCAGCTTGGGGGCCAATGAGCAGTTCTTC.

The chain has TRBV5-6 and TRBJ2-2, with 13 bases that match TRBD2. Germline V gene data show CDR1 as SGHDT and CDR2 as YYEEEE. V lost 5 bases to trimming and J lost 4 bases; unmatched junction nucleotides: 11. The CDR3 has 18 residues. The CDR3 DNA sequence: TGTGCCAGCAGTTTACTAGCGGGAGGGCCTGTTGGCACCGGGGAGCTGTTTTTT. Encoded protein: CASSLLAGGPVGTGELFF.

The rearrangement links TRBV20-1 to TRBJ1-1; D not certain. Trimming cost V 5 bases and J 0 bases, with 4 bases left between them. Germline CDR1 is DFQATT and CDR2 is SNEGSKA (reference sequence). This CDR3 region has 11 residues. CDR3 sequence (DNA): TGCAGTGCTTCCATGAACACTGAAGCTTTCTTT. It yields the protein CSASMNTEAFF.

The chain uses TRBV19 and TRBJ1-5; no clear D. The V end was cut by 5 bases, the J end by 9 bases, with 14 bases between. Germline V CDR1 and CDR2: LNHDA, SQIVND (reference sequence). The CDR3 totals 13 residues. CDR3 coding DNA: TGTGCCAGTAGTCGGGTGTCGTTTCGGCCCCAGCATTTT. It encodes CASSRVSFRPQHF.

This chain connects TRBV29-1 to TRBJ1-1; maybe TRBD1 (5 bases). CDR1 and CDR2 from the germline V gene are SQVTM and ANQGSEA. The CDR3 is 14 residues long. Trimming removed 3 bases from V and 0 bases from J, with 11 bases in between. The CDR3 reads CSVDRAGLNTEAFF. DNA of the CDR3: TGCAGCGTTGATAGGGCAGGGTTGAACACTGAAGCTTTCTTT.